Given below is one T cell receptor (beta chain) in context. This sample was included in a study of blood T cell repertoires in COVID-19. Trimming took off 4 bases at V and 7 bases at J, with 7 bases between the two ends. Germline V CDR1 and CDR2: SQVTM, ANQGSEA. This CDR3 is 11 amino acids long. Libraries were prepared by immunoSEQ multiplex PCR; TCRdb keeps only in-frame clonotypes and omits some of them. Of 200,000 to 250,000 clones in the sample, around 80% were seen once. This clonotype was sampled from a man aged 60-69 years who had recovered from COVID-19. Sample: PBMCs or T cells enriched from blood (not recorded which). The chain joins TRBV29-1 to TRBJ1-4; D may be TRBD1 (6 bases). CDR3 residues: CSVGTAEKLFF. The CDR3 DNA sequence: TGCAGCGTTGGGACAGCTGAAAAACTGTTTTTT.